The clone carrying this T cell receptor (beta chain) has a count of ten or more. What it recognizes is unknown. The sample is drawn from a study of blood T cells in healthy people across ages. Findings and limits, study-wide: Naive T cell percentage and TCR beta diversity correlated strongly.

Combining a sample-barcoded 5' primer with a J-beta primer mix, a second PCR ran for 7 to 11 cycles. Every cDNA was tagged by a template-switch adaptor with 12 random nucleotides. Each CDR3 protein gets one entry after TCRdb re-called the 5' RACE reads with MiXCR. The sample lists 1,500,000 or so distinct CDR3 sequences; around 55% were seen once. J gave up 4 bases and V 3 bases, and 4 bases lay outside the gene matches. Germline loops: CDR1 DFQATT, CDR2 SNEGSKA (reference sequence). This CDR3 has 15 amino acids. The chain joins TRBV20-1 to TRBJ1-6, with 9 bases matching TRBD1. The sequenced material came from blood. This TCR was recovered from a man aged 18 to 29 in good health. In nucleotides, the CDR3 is TGCAGTGCTAGTAGGGGACAGGGTTATAATTCACCCCTCCACTTT. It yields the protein CSASRGQGYNSPLHF.